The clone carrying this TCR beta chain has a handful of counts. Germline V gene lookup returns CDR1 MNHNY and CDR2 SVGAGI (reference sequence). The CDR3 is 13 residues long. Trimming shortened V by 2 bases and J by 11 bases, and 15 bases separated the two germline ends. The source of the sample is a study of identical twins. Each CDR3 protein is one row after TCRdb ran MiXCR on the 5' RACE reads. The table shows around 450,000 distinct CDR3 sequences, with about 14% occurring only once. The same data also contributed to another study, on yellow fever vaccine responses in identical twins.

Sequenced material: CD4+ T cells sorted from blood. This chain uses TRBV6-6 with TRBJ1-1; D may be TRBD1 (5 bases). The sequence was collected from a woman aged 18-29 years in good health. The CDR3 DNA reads TGTGCCAGCAGTTACCCGCAGGGCAAGGATGCTTTCTTT. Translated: CASSYPQGKDAFF.